This T cell receptor beta chain emerged from a study of Graves' ophthalmopathy and Graves' hyperthyroidism. After removal of 2 bases from V and 9 bases from J, the junction contained 7 bases not matched to a gene. This CDR3 has 15 amino acids. Per the germline V gene, CDR1 is ENHRY and CDR2 is SYGVKD. RNA transcripts yielded amplified TCR beta CDR3 regions. HTBI primers served in a first-round RT-PCR, which a second-round multiplex PCR followed. TCRdb independently ran MiXCR on the multiplex PCR reads; one entry per CDR3 protein. The data show hundreds of thousands of distinct CDR3 sequences, with over 40% seen just once and over 2.5% held by the top ten. This clonotype was detected a few times.

The source material was peripheral blood. V is TRBV10-3 and J is TRBJ1-6; 7 positions match TRBD1. This receptor was obtained from an adult man with Graves' ophthalmopathy. The CDR3 bases are TGTGCCATCAGTGAGGACAGGGAGAGTCGTTCACCCCTCCACTTT. Translation: CAISEDRESRSPLHF.